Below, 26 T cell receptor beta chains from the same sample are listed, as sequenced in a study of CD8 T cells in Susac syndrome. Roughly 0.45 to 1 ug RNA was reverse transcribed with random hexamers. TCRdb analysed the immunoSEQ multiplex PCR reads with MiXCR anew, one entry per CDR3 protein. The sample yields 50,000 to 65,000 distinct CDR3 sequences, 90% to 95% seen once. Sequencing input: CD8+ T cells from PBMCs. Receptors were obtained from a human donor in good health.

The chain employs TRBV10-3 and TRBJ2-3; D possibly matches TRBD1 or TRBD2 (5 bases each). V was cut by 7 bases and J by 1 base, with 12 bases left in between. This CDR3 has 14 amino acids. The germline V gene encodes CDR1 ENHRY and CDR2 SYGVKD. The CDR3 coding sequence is TGTGCCATCACCGGGGACGGGGGCACAGATACGCAGTATTTT. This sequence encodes CAITGDGGTDTQYF.

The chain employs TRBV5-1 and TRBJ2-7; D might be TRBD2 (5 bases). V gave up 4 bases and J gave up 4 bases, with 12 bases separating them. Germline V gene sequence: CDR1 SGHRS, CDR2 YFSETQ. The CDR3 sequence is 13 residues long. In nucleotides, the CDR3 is TGCGCCAGCAGCGCCATACTAGGATACGAGCAGTACTTC. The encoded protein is CASSAILGYEQYF.

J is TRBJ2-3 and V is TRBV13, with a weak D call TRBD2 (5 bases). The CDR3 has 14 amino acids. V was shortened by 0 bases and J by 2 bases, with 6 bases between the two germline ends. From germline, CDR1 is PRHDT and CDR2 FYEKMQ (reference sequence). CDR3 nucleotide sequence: TGTGCCAGCAGCTTAGGGGGAGTCACAGATACGCAGTATTTT. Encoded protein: CASSLGGVTDTQYF.

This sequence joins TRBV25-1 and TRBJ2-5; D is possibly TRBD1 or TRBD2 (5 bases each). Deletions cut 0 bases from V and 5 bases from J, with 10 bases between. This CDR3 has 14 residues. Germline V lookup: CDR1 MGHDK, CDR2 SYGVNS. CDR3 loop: CASSEYIGTETQYF. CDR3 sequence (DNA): TGTGCCAGCAGTGAATATATAGGGACGGAGACCCAGTACTTC.

The CDR3 loop reads CASSHGESYEQYF. CDR3 in DNA: TGTGCCAGCAGCCATGGTGAATCCTACGAGCAGTACTTC. The chain links TRBV3-1 to TRBJ2-7; D ambiguous. The ends were cut back, 3 bases at V and 1 base at J, with 7 bases in the middle. The CDR3 length is 13 residues. Per the germline V gene, CDR1 is LGHDT and CDR2 is YNNKEL (reference sequence).

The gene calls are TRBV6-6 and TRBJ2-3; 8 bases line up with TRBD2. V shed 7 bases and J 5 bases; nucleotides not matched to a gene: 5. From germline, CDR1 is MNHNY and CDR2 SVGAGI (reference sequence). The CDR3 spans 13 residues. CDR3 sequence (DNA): TGTGCCAGCACCCGAAGCGGGGGAGATACGCAGTATTTT. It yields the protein CASTRSGGDTQYF.

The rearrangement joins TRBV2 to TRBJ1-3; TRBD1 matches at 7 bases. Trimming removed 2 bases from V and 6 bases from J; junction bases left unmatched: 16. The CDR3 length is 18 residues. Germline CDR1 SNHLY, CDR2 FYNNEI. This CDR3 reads CASSELPGQTIPENTIYF. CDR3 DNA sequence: TGTGCCAGCAGTGAACTCCCGGGACAGACCATCCCGGAAAACACCATATATTTT.

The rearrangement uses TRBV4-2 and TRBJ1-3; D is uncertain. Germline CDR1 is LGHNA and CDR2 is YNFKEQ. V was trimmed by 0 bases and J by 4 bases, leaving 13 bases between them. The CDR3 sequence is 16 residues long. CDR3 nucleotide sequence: TGTGCCAGCAGCCAAGACTGGTCGGGTCTCGGAAACACCATATATTTT. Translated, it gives CASSQDWSGLGNTIYF.

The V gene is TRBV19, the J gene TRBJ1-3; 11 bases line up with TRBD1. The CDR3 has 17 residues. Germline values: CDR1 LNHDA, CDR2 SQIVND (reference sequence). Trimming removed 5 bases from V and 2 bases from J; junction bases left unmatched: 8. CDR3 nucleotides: TGTGCCAGTAGTCCGCGGCCGGGACAGGGGGCTGGAAACACCATATATTTT. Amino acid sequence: CASSPRPGQGAGNTIYF.

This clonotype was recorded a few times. Here the CDR3 DNA reads TGTGCCAGCAGTTTGAGGGAGACCCAGTACTTC. Translating gives CASSLRETQYF. The chain carries TRBV12-3 or TRBV12-4 and TRBJ2-5; D is unresolved. The CDR3 covers 11 residues. The germline V and J ends were trimmed by 3 bases and 5 bases, with 4 bases remaining between them.

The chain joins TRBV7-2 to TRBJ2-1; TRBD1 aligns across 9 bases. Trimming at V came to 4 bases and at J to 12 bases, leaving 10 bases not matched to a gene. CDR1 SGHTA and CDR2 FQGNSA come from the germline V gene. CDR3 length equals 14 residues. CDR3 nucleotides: TGTGCCAGCAGCTCGGGGACAGGGTCCCTCTGGCAGTTCTTC. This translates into CASSSGTGSLWQFF.

The CDR3 DNA follows: TGTGCCAGCAGTTTGGAGGTCGGATCTATTTACGAGCAGTACTTC. It is translated as CASSLEVGSIYEQYF. This rearrangement joins TRBV27 to TRBJ2-7; D possibly corresponds to TRBD2 (5 bases). In germline, CDR1 is MNHEY, CDR2 SMNVEV (reference sequence). The CDR3 sequence is 15 residues long. Deletions cut 3 bases from V and 4 bases from J, with 16 bases between.

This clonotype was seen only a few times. CDR3 loop: CASSYTTGGGYEQYF. CDR3 bases: TGTGCCAGCAGTTACACCACAGGGGGAGGGTACGAGCAGTACTTC. The chain employs TRBV6-6 and TRBJ2-7; D is perhaps TRBD1 (8 bases). The V gene lost 2 bases and the J gene lost 4 bases, with 15 bases spanning the gap. In germline, CDR1 is MNHNY, CDR2 SVGAGI (reference sequence). This CDR3 comprises 15 residues.

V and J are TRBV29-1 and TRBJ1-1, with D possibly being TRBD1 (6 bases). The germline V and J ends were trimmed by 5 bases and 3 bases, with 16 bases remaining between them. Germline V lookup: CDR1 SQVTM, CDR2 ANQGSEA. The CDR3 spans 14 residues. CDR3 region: CSVKQGMRDTEAFF. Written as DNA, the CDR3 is TGCAGCGTTAAACAGGGTATGAGGGACACTGAAGCTTTCTTT.

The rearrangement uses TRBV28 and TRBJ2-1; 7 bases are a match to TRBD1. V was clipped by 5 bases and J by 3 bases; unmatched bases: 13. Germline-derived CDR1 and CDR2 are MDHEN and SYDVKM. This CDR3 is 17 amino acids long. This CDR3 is CASSPIPRQGYYNEQFF. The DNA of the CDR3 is TGTGCCAGCAGTCCAATCCCCCGACAGGGCTACTACAATGAGCAGTTCTTC.

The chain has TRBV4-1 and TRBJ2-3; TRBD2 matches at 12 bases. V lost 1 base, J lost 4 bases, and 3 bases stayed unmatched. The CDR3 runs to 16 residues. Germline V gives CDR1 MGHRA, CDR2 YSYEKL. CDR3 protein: CASSQVLAGGADTQYF. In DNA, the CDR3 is TGCGCCAGCAGCCAAGTGCTAGCGGGGGGGGCAGATACGCAGTATTTT.

The CDR3 region has the DNA TGTGCCAGCAGTTACTCTAGGACAGACAGAGATGGCTACACCTTC. It is translated as CASSYSRTDRDGYTF. This chain joins TRBV6-5 and TRBJ1-2, with a possible D match to TRBD1 (6 bases). The V gene's germline CDR1 is MNHEY and CDR2 SVGAGI. Trimming left V 0 bases short and J 6 bases short, with 14 bases between. The CDR3 is made up of 15 amino acids.

The CDR3 sequence is CASSHLTLSYEQYF. CDR3 DNA sequence: TGTGCCAGCAGCCACCTGACGCTCTCCTACGAGCAGTACTTC. V and J are TRBV14 and TRBJ2-7, with D uncertain. This CDR3 has 14 residues. The germline CDR1 and CDR2 sequences are SGHDN and FVKESK. V was clipped by 3 bases and J by 0 bases, with 9 bases between them.

CDR3 loop: CASSNDRGLYEQYF. CDR3 sequence (DNA): TGTGCCAGCAGCAACGACAGGGGGCTCTACGAGCAGTACTTC. This chain uses TRBV7-9 with TRBJ2-7; 10 bases agree with TRBD1. Germline V gene sequence: CDR1 SEHNR, CDR2 FQNEAQ (reference sequence). The V and J ends lost 5 bases and 3 bases, in that order; junction bases with no gene match: 4. This CDR3 has 14 residues.

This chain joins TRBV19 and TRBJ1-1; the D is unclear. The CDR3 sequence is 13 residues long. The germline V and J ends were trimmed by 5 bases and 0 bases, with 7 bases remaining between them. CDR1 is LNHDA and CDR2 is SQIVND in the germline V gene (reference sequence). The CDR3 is CASSVSLNTEAFF. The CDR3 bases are TGTGCCAGTAGTGTCTCCTTGAACACTGAAGCTTTCTTT. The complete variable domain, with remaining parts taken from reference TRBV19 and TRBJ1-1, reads DGGITQSPKYLFRKEGQNVTLSCEQNLNHDAMYWYRQDPGQGLRLIYYSQIVNDFQKGDIAEGYSVSREKKESFPLTVTSAQKNPTAFYLCASSVSLNTEAFFGQGTRLTVV.

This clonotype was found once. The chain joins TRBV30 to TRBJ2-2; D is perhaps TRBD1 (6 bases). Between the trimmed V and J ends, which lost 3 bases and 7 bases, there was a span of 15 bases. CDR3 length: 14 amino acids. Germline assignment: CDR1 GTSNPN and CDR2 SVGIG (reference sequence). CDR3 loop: CAWSPFGGGGELFF. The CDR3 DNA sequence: TGTGCCTGGAGCCCCTTTGGGGGCGGCGGGGAGCTGTTTTTT. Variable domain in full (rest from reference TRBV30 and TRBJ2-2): SQTIHQWPATLVQPVGSPLSLECTVEGTSNPNLYWYRQAAGRGLQLLFYSVGIGQISSEVPQNLSASRPQDRQFILSSKKLLLSDSGFYLCAWSPFGGGGELFFGEGSRLTVL.

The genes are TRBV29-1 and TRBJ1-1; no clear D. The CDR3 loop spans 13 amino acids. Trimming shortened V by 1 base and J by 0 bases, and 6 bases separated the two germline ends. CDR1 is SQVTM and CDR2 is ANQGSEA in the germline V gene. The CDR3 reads CSVEGYLNTEAFF. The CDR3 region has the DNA TGCAGCGTTGAAGGGTACTTGAACACTGAAGCTTTCTTT. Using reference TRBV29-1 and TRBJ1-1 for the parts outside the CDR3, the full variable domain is SAVISQKPSRDICQRGTSLTIQCQVDSQVTMMFWYRQQPGQSLTLIATANQGSEATYESGFVIDKFPISRPNLTFSTLTVSNMSPEDSSIYLCSVEGYLNTEAFFGQGTRLTVV.

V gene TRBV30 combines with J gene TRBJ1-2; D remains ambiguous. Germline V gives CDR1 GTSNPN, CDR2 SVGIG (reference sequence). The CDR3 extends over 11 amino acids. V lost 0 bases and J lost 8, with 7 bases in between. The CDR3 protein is CAWSVGLGYTF. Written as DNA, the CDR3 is TGTGCCTGGAGTGTCGGGCTCGGCTACACCTTC.

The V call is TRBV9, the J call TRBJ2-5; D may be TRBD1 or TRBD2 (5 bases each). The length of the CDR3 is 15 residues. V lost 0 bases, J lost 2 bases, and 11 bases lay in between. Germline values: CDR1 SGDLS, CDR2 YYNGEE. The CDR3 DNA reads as TGTGCCAGCAGCGTAGAGGGGACCCAGCAAGAGACCCAGTACTTC. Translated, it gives CASSVEGTQQETQYF.

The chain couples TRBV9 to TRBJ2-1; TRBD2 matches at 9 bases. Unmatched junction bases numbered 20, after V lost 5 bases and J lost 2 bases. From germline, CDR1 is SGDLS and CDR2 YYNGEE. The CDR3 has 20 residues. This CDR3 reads CASSRALGKVAGDPYNEQFF. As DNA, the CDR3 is TGTGCCAGCAGTCGTGCCCTGGGTAAAGTAGCGGGGGACCCCTACAATGAGCAGTTCTTC. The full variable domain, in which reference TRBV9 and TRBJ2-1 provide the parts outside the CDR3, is DSGVTQTPKHLITATGQRVTLRCSPRSGDLSVYWYQQSLDQGLQFLIQYYNGEERAKGNILERFSAQQFPDLHSELNLSSLELGDSALYFCASSRALGKVAGDPYNEQFFGPGTRLTVL.

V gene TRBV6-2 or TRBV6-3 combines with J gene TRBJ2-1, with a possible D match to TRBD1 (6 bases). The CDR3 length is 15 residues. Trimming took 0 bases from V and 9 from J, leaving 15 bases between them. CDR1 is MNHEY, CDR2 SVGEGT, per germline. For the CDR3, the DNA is TGTGCCAGCAGTTACTCCGCGGACAGTTCGTCTGAGCAGTTCTTC. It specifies CASSYSADSSSEQFF.